These T cell receptor beta chains were read from a single sample in a study of shared clonotypes between healthy human individuals. Profiling relied on immunoSEQ multiplex PCR, and the TCRdb table lists in-frame clones only, not all of them. The sample carries around 690,000 clones, around 91% recorded once. Sequencing was carried out using memory CD8+ T cells from PBMCs. The receptors originated from a man aged 18 to 29 in good health. Some clones in this sample may be carry-over from other donors' samples. CDR3s include the opening cysteine and the closing phenylalanine or tryptophan. The D gene is left open where the match is weak. Clone size is not always given. Where it is, it says once, few, many or a class for expanded clones.

DNA: TGTGCCAGCAGCCCCGGACCCGACAAACTTTCCAATCAGCCCCAGCATTTT; CDR3: CASSPGPDKLSNQPQHF; D: -; size: -; V: TRBV28; J: TRBJ1-5
DNA: TGTGCCAGCACTAGCATCGGGACAAGGTCCCAAGAGACCCAGTACTTC; CDR3: CASTSIGTRSQETQYF; D: -; size: -; V: TRBV27; J: TRBJ2-5
DNA: TGTGCCAGCAGATCGGAAGACCCCACAGATACGCAGTATTTT; CDR3: CASRSEDPTDTQYF; D: -; size: -; V: TRBV7-9; J: TRBJ2-3
DNA: TGTGCCAGCGTCCGGGACAGGGTTAACACCGGGGAGCTGTTTTTT; CDR3: CASVRDRVNTGELFF; D: TRBD1; size: -; V: TRBV7-9; J: TRBJ2-2
DNA: TGTGCCAGTCAAAAAGAGCAGGGGACAGATACGCAGTATTTT; CDR3: CASQKEQGTDTQYF; D: -; size: -; V: TRBV7-9; J: TRBJ2-3
DNA: TGTGCCAGCAGTCCAAAGTCGGGGGCCGCTAACTATGGCTACACCTTC; CDR3: CASSPKSGAANYGYTF; D: -; size: -; V: TRBV27; J: TRBJ1-2
DNA: TGTGCCAGCCGCGTTCTCCGGGGATCCACCTACGAGCAGTACTTC; CDR3: CASRVLRGSTYEQYF; D: -; size: once; V: TRBV6-6; J: TRBJ2-7
DNA: TGTGCCAGCAGCCAAACTAGCGGGAGGGCGGGAGAGCAGTTCTTC; CDR3: CASSQTSGRAGEQFF; D: TRBD2; size: few; V: TRBV6-5; J: TRBJ2-1
DNA: TGTGCCAGCAGCGCTTGGGACACCGACCCCACTGAAGCTTTCTTT; CDR3: CASSAWDTDPTEAFF; D: -; size: once; V: TRBV9; J: TRBJ1-1
DNA: TGTGCCAGCAGTTCGTTTGCCAACTGGGACACTGAAGCTTTCTTT; CDR3: CASSSFANWDTEAFF; D: -; size: -; V: TRBV6-5; J: TRBJ1-1
DNA: TGTGCCAGCGCCCCCGATCGGAGGGGCCAGTACAAACTAGCCAAAAACATTCAGTACTTC; CDR3: CASAPDRRGQYKLAKNIQYF; D: -; size: -; V: TRBV28; J: TRBJ2-4
DNA: TGTGCCAGCAGTTTATTAGGGGGGAATGAAAAACTGTTTTTT; CDR3: CASSLLGGNEKLFF; D: -; size: -; V: TRBV27; J: TRBJ1-4
DNA: TGTGCCAGCAGCTTAGATCCACTCTCGGGTACGCAGTATTTT; CDR3: CASSLDPLSGTQYF; D: -; size: once; V: TRBV11-2; J: TRBJ2-3
DNA: TGCGCCAGCAGCTTATGGAGCTCTGGGGCCAACGTCCTGACTTTC; CDR3: CASSLWSSGANVLTF; D: -; size: -; V: TRBV5-1; J: TRBJ2-6
DNA: TGTGCCAGCAGCAAAAGTCCCCCCCTTAGCACAGATACGCAGTATTTT; CDR3: CASSKSPPLSTDTQYF; D: -; size: -; V: TRBV5-4; J: TRBJ2-3
DNA: TGTGCCAGCAGTTACTCGCCGGGTAGGAGCTCCTACGAGCAGTACTTC; CDR3: CASSYSPGRSSYEQYF; D: -; size: -; V: TRBV6-5; J: TRBJ2-7
DNA: TGCAGCGTTGAAGATGGACATGAAAAACTGTTTTTT; CDR3: CSVEDGHEKLFF; D: -; size: few; V: TRBV29-1; J: TRBJ1-4
DNA: TGTGCCAGCAGTGGATGGACAGGGGAGGGCACTGAAGCTTTCTTT; CDR3: CASSGWTGEGTEAFF; D: TRBD1; size: -; V: TRBV6-6; J: TRBJ1-1
DNA: TGCGCCAGCAGCCGGCCGGGACAGCGTAACCAAGAGACCCAGTACTTC; CDR3: CASSRPGQRNQETQYF; D: TRBD1; size: -; V: TRBV4-1; J: TRBJ2-5
DNA: TGTGCCAGCAGTTATTTCCACGAGCAGTACTTC; CDR3: CASSYFHEQYF; D: -; size: once; V: TRBV6-6; J: TRBJ2-7
DNA: TGTGCCAGCAGTCAACAGGGGCCCTATTACGAGCAGTACTTC; CDR3: CASSQQGPYYEQYF; D: TRBD1; size: -; V: TRBV28; J: TRBJ2-7
DNA: TGTGCCAGCAGCTCGGGACGCGGGTTCTACGAGCAGTACTTC; CDR3: CASSSGRGFYEQYF; D: -; size: -; V: TRBV13; J: TRBJ2-7
DNA: TGTGCCACCAGCACCCGACAGAAGATACCTTACGAGCAGTACTTC; CDR3: CATSTRQKIPYEQYF; D: -; size: -; V: TRBV15; J: TRBJ2-7
DNA: TGTGCCAGCAGCTTAGCGAACTACGAGCAGTACTTC; CDR3: CASSLANYEQYF; D: -; size: -; V: TRBV11-3; J: TRBJ2-7
DNA: TGTGCCAGCAGCCCAGGGGGGATATACTACGAGCAGTACTTC; CDR3: CASSPGGIYYEQYF; D: -; size: -; V: TRBV9; J: TRBJ2-7
DNA: TGTGCCAGCAGCCGGACAGGGACTTACGAGCAGTACTTC; CDR3: CASSRTGTYEQYF; D: TRBD1; size: -; V: TRBV27; J: TRBJ2-7
DNA: TGCGCCAGCAGCTTGACTAGCGGGCGACCCAATGAGCAGTTCTTC; CDR3: CASSLTSGRPNEQFF; D: TRBD2; size: -; V: TRBV5-1; J: TRBJ2-1
DNA: TGTGCCAGCAGTACCGGGACCGAAACCGGGGAGCTGTTTTTT; CDR3: CASSTGTETGELFF; D: -; size: many; V: TRBV6-1; J: TRBJ2-2
DNA: TGTGCCAGCAGCTTGGCAGGGGGAGGGAGCACAGATACGCAGTATTTT; CDR3: CASSLAGGGSTDTQYF; D: -; size: -; V: TRBV7-8; J: TRBJ2-3
DNA: TGTGCCAGCAGCTTAGTCCCGGGACAGGGAGAGAGCGAGCAGTACTTC; CDR3: CASSLVPGQGESEQYF; D: TRBD1; size: -; V: TRBV7-9; J: TRBJ2-7
DNA: TGTGCCAGCAGCTTAATACAAAAGAACACTGAAGCTTTCTTT; CDR3: CASSLIQKNTEAFF; D: -; size: -; V: TRBV7-9; J: TRBJ1-1
DNA: TGTGCCAGCAGTTTAACGGGAGGAACTGAAGCTTTCTTT; CDR3: CASSLTGGTEAFF; D: -; size: few; V: TRBV28; J: TRBJ1-1
DNA: TGTGCCAGCAGCCAGGCCGGGACAGGGCCTGAAGCTTTCTTT; CDR3: CASSQAGTGPEAFF; D: TRBD1; size: once; V: TRBV5-4; J: TRBJ1-1
DNA: TGTGCCAGCAGCTTGGCCGGGCTGCTAGCCAAAAACATTCAGTACTTC; CDR3: CASSLAGLLAKNIQYF; D: -; size: -; V: TRBV5-4; J: TRBJ2-4
DNA: TGTGCCAGCAGGACAATGGGGGCTCTGGGCACCGGGGAGCTGTTTTTT; CDR3: CASRTMGALGTGELFF; D: -; size: -; V: TRBV13; J: TRBJ2-2
DNA: TGTGCCAGCAGTCACGGACTCGGTTCCTACGAGCAGTACTTC; CDR3: CASSHGLGSYEQYF; D: -; size: -; V: TRBV28; J: TRBJ2-7
DNA: TGTGCCAGCAGTTTACGGTCACAGGGGTCCTACAATGAGCAGTTCTTC; CDR3: CASSLRSQGSYNEQFF; D: TRBD1; size: -; V: TRBV28; J: TRBJ2-1
DNA: TGTGCCAGCAGCTTCCAGGGGGATGCCTACGAGCAGTACTTC; CDR3: CASSFQGDAYEQYF; D: TRBD1; size: -; V: TRBV7-8; J: TRBJ2-7
DNA: TGTGCCAGCAGCTTAGTAGTCCAGGGGTCTTACGAGCAGTACTTC; CDR3: CASSLVVQGSYEQYF; D: -; size: -; V: TRBV7-9; J: TRBJ2-7
DNA: TGTGCCAGTAGGGGGGAAGGCTACGAGCAGTACTTC; CDR3: CASRGEGYEQYF; D: -; size: -; V: TRBV19; J: TRBJ2-7
DNA: TGTGCCAGCAGCTTAGGCCAGACGCAAGTTAATGAAAAACTGTTTTTT; CDR3: CASSLGQTQVNEKLFF; D: -; size: -; V: TRBV13; J: TRBJ1-4
DNA: TGTGCCAGTAGTATTATAGCGGGGGACTACAATGAGCAGTTCTTC; CDR3: CASSIIAGDYNEQFF; D: TRBD2; size: -; V: TRBV19; J: TRBJ2-1
DNA: TGTGCCACCGGAATTGGGCAGAACACTGAAGCTTTCTTT; CDR3: CATGIGQNTEAFF; D: -; size: -; V: TRBV6-6; J: TRBJ1-1
DNA: TGTGCCAGCAGTGAAAGGGTGTCTGGGGCCAACGTCCTGACTTTC; CDR3: CASSERVSGANVLTF; D: -; size: -; V: TRBV27; J: TRBJ2-6
DNA: TGTGCCAGCAGCGGAGCACAGGGACAGCCCCAGCATTTT; CDR3: CASSGAQGQPQHF; D: -; size: -; V: TRBV7-9; J: TRBJ1-5
DNA: TGCGCCAGCAGCCAAGAGTCCAGCGGGAGAGTTGGATACAATGAGCAGTTCTTC; CDR3: CASSQESSGRVGYNEQFF; D: TRBD2; size: few; V: TRBV4-1; J: TRBJ2-1
DNA: TGTGCCAGCAGCGTATCGGGAACCCTTCGATCTAACTATGGCTACACCTTC; CDR3: CASSVSGTLRSNYGYTF; D: -; size: -; V: TRBV9; J: TRBJ1-2
DNA: TGTGCCAGCAGTCCATTAGCGGGCTCCTACAATGAGCAGTTCTTC; CDR3: CASSPLAGSYNEQFF; D: TRBD2; size: -; V: TRBV6-6; J: TRBJ2-1
DNA: TGTGCCAGCTCACCCCCTAGCGATGAGACCCAGTACTTC; CDR3: CASSPPSDETQYF; D: -; size: -; V: TRBV18; J: TRBJ2-5